This T cell receptor (beta chain) stems from a study of memory CD4+ T cells and cytomegalovirus serostatus. With respect to this clone: Its antigen is undetermined.

The J segment lost 2 bases and the V segment lost 2 bases, leaving 2 bases of the junction unmatched. Germline V CDR1 and CDR2: MDHEN, SYDVKM. The CDR3 sequence is 14 residues long. General study points: Each of approximately 63 CMV-associated TCRbeta sequences occurred in one to five individuals. CMV serostatus prediction reached median AUC approximately 0.95, or 0.91 with US-trained model.

Produced via immunoSEQ multiplex PCR; TCRdb's table is partial and in-frame only. The table includes about 56,000 clones, 82% detected once. The sort gate was single viable CD3+CD4+CD8-CD45RO+ cells for memory CD4+ T cells. After thawing, CD4+ T cells were positively selected. The receptor comes from an adult in good health and CMV-seronegative. The chain combines TRBV28 with TRBJ2-7; 8 nucleotides match TRBD1. Material for sequencing was memory CD4+ T cells from blood. CDR3 in DNA: TGTGCCAGCAGTTTAAGGACAGGGACCTACGAGCAGTACTTC. Translating gives CASSLRTGTYEQYF. The full variable domain, rest sourced from reference TRBV28 and TRBJ2-7, is DVKVTQSSRYLVKRTGEKVFLECVQDMDHENMFWYRQDPGLGLRLIYFSYDVKMKEKGDIPEGYSVSREKKERFSLILESASTNQTSMYLCASSLRTGTYEQYFGPGTRLTVT.